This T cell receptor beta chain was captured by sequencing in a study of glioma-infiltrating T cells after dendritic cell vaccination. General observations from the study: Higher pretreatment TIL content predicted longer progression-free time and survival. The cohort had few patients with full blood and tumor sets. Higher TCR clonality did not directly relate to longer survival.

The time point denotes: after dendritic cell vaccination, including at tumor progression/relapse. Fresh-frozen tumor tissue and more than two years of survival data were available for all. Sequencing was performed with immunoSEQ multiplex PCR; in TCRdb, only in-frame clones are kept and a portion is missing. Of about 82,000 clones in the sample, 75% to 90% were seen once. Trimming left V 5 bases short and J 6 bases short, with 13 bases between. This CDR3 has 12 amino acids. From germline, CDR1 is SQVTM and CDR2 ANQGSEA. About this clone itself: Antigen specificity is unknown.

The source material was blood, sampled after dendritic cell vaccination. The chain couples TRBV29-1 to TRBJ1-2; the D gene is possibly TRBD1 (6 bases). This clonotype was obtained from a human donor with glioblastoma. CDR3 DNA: TGCAGCGTTCGCAGGGGTGTGGATGGCTACACCTTC. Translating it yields CSVRRGVDGYTF.